The 22 T cell receptor beta chains listed next were all sequenced from one sample in a study of blood T cell repertoires in COVID-19. Data came from immunoSEQ multiplex PCR; TCRdb stores just in-frame clones and leaves some out. The repertoire includes around 100,000 clones, 80% to 95% of them detected once, and 5.7% sits in the top ten. Sequencing was done on a sample of peripheral blood. These receptors came from a man in his fifties or sixties with active COVID-19.

This chain joins TRBV3-1 (or the pseudogene TRBV3-2) and TRBJ1-4, with D perhaps TRBD1 (5 bases). With 0 bases removed from V and 8 bases from J, the gap between germline ends came to 13 bases. The CDR3 runs to 15 residues. Germline V gene data show CDR1 as LGHDT and CDR2 as YNNKEL (reference sequence). The CDR3 reads CASSQEGRGGEKLFF. CDR3 bases: TGTGCCAGCAGCCAAGAAGGAAGGGGTGGGGAAAAACTGTTTTTT.

This chain joins TRBV5-8 and TRBJ2-7; weak D call: TRBD2 (6 bases). The germline CDR1 and CDR2 sequences are SGHTS and YDEGEE. The CDR3 loop spans 17 amino acids. With 0 bases removed from V and 2 bases from J, the gap between germline ends came to 18 bases. The CDR3 loop is CASSLDGSIGGPYEQYF. The CDR3 region has the DNA TGTGCCAGCAGCTTGGACGGAAGCATAGGAGGGCCCTACGAGCAGTACTTC.

This chain joins TRBV15 and TRBJ2-7, with TRBD1 as a possible D gene (5 bases). Germline lookup yields CDR1 LNHNV and CDR2 YYDKDF (reference sequence). The ends were cut back, 0 bases at V and 1 base at J, with 10 bases in the middle. The CDR3 covers 15 residues. The CDR3 sequence: CATSRDTGRSYEQYF. The CDR3 nucleotides read TGTGCCACCAGCAGAGATACAGGTCGGTCCTACGAGCAGTACTTC.

The chain employs TRBV7-3 and TRBJ2-1, with 15 bases fitting TRBD2. Looked up from germline, CDR1 is SGHTA and CDR2 is FQGTGA. V gave up 4 bases and J gave up 2 bases; unmatched junction bases: 6. This CDR3 spans 18 amino acids. In nucleotides, the CDR3 is TGTGCCAGCAGCTCCGGGACTAGCGGGAGGTGGGCCTACAATGAGCAGTTCTTC. It codes for CASSSGTSGRWAYNEQFF.

The V call is TRBV19, the J call TRBJ1-5, with D unresolved. The CDR3 runs 17 residues. Germline loops: CDR1 LNHDA, CDR2 SQIVND (reference sequence). V lost 1 base and J 0 bases, leaving 13 bases between the germline ends. The CDR3 coding sequence is TGTGCCAGTAGTATAGGGCAGGCGCCGTATAGCAATCAGCCCCAGCATTTT. Encoded protein: CASSIGQAPYSNQPQHF.

This clone was picked up one time. CDR3 sequence reads: CASSLLDTQYF. The DNA for the CDR3 is TGTGCCAGCAGCCTCTTGGATACGCAGTATTTT. V usage is TRBV3-1 (or the pseudogene TRBV3-2) and J usage is TRBJ2-3; D gene ambiguous. Germline V gene data show CDR1 as LGHDT and CDR2 as YNNKEL (reference sequence). This CDR3 comprises 11 residues. Trimming took 4 bases from V and 6 from J, leaving 5 bases between them.

V is TRBV9 and J is TRBJ2-2; D gene ambiguous. V was cut by 0 bases and J by 3 bases, with 12 bases left in between. In germline, CDR1 is SGDLS, CDR2 YYNGEE. This CDR3 contains 16 residues. CDR3 amino acids: CASSVEITRDTGELFF. CDR3 DNA: TGTGCCAGCAGCGTAGAGATAACTCGAGACACCGGGGAGCTGTTTTTT.

In this sample, this clone turned up a few times. The chain uses TRBV5-1 and TRBJ2-7; the match to TRBD1 covers 8 bases. Losses at the gene ends were 4 bases for V and 2 bases for J; bases not matched to a gene: 8. The germline V gene has CDR1 SGHRS and CDR2 YFSETQ. This CDR3 spans 15 amino acids. The chain's CDR3 is CASSPGDRLAYEQYF. In nucleotides, the CDR3 is TGCGCCAGCAGCCCAGGGGACAGGCTCGCCTACGAGCAGTACTTC. The full variable domain, completed using reference TRBV5-1 and TRBJ2-7, is KAGVTQTPRYLIKTRGQQVTLSCSPISGHRSVSWYQQTPGQGLQFLFEYFSETQRNKGNFPGRFSGRQFSNSRSEMNVSTLELGDSALYLCASSPGDRLAYEQYFGPGTRLTVT.

Comments on this clone: This sample includes further DNA sequences coding for the same CDR3. V and J are TRBV11-2 and TRBJ2-7, with 11 bases lining up with TRBD2. The CDR3 is made up of 16 amino acids. Germline V gene lookup returns CDR1 SGHAT and CDR2 FQNNGV. V shed 6 bases and J 3 bases; nucleotides not matched to a gene: 10. In DNA form, the CDR3 reads TGTGCCAGCAGTCTTGATGGGACTAGCGGACTCTACGAGCAGTACTTC. As protein: CASSLDGTSGLYEQYF.

The chain is built from TRBV6-5 and TRBJ1-2, with a possible D match to TRBD1 (6 bases). This CDR3 is built from 12 residues. Germline assignment: CDR1 MNHEY and CDR2 SVGAGI. The V gene lost 6 bases and the J gene lost 6 bases, with 11 bases spanning the gap. The CDR3 bases are TGTGCCAGCAGACAGGGTTTACATGGCTACACCTTC. This sequence encodes CASRQGLHGYTF.

The table lists this clone with a few counts. The chain joins TRBV25-1 to TRBJ1-2; 7 nucleotides agree with TRBD1. Germline CDR1 and CDR2: MGHDK and SYGVNS. The CDR3 loop spans 13 amino acids. V lost 3 bases to trimming and J lost 8 bases; unmatched junction nucleotides: 6. In nucleotides, the CDR3 is TGTGCCAGCAGTGAGTACAGGGGCAGCGGCTACACCTTC. This codes for CASSEYRGSGYTF.

The gene calls are TRBV28 and TRBJ2-7, with 7 bases lining up with TRBD2. V gave up 7 bases and J gave up 2 bases; unmatched junction bases: 11. CDR1 and CDR2 from the germline V gene are MDHEN and SYDVKM. This CDR3 is 15 amino acids long. CDR3 protein: CASTTTGEGAYEQYF. In DNA, the CDR3 is TGTGCCAGCACCACTACTGGGGAGGGAGCCTACGAGCAGTACTTC.

V is TRBV28 and J is TRBJ2-7, with 9 bases identical to TRBD1. Germline CDR1 is MDHEN and CDR2 is SYDVKM. V trimming: 5 bases; J trimming: 5 bases; junction bases outside the gene matches: 10. The CDR3 length is 15 residues. The CDR3 sequence is CASSPAGTGLDEQYF. The CDR3 DNA reads as TGTGCCAGCAGTCCAGCCGGGACAGGGCTCGACGAGCAGTACTTC. Supplemented by reference TRBV28 and TRBJ2-7, the full variable domain reads DVKVTQSSRYLVKRTGEKVFLECVQDMDHENMFWYRQDPGLGLRLIYFSYDVKMKEKGDIPEGYSVSREKKERFSLILESASTNQTSMYLCASSPAGTGLDEQYFGPGTRLTVT.

The CDR3 sequence is CASSLGRQGLQPQHF. The CDR3 DNA is TGTGCCAGCAGCTTAGGTCGTCAGGGTCTACAGCCCCAGCATTTT. V is TRBV7-8 and J is TRBJ1-5; a weak D match, TRBD1 (5 bases). The germline CDR1 and CDR2 sequences are SGHVS and FQNEAQ. V shed 1 base and J shed 7 bases, with 14 bases lying between them. The CDR3 is made up of 15 amino acids. The entire variable domain, with the rest obtained from reference TRBV7-8 and TRBJ1-5, is as follows: GAGVSQSPRYKVAKRGQDVALRCDPISGHVSLFWYQQALGQGPEFLTYFQNEAQLDKSGLPSDRFFAERPEGSVSTLKIQRTQQEDSAVYLCASSLGRQGLQPQHFGDGTRLSIL.

As for this clone: The same CDR3 can be traced to other DNA sequences in this sample. This sequence joins TRBV28 and TRBJ2-7; D call uncertain. This CDR3 has 12 amino acids. Germline V gives CDR1 MDHEN, CDR2 SYDVKM. V lost 2 bases and J 2 bases, leaving 4 bases between the germline ends. CDR3 nucleotide sequence: TGTGCCAGCAGTTTAAGAGCCTACGAGCAGTACTTC. Protein product: CASSLRAYEQYF.

This chain joins TRBV20-1 and TRBJ1-2; 7 bases are shared with TRBD1. The CDR3 runs to 18 residues. J gave up 4 bases and V 3 bases, and 20 bases lay outside the gene matches. Per the germline V gene, CDR1 is DFQATT and CDR2 is SNEGSKA (reference sequence). The DNA for the CDR3 is TGCAGTGCTAGTAATCCCCTAGACAGGGTGACTATTTCCTATGGCTACACCTTC. It is translated as CSASNPLDRVTISYGYTF.

The rearrangement joins TRBV7-3 to TRBJ2-5; unclear D gene. The CDR3 is 13 amino acids. Germline lookup yields CDR1 SGHTA and CDR2 FQGTGA. Trimming cost V 5 bases and J 5 bases, with 12 bases left between them. The CDR3 coding sequence is TGTGCCAGCAGCCTGACTGTTACCGAGACCCAGTACTTC. Translation gives CASSLTVTETQYF.

The chain employs TRBV9 and TRBJ2-1; D is perhaps TRBD2 (6 bases). The CDR3 has 16 residues. Germline CDR1 SGDLS, CDR2 YYNGEE. The germline V and J ends were trimmed by 4 bases and 10 bases, with 24 bases remaining between them. As DNA, the CDR3 is TGTGCCAGCAGCCCAAGCCATGTATCCGGACGGGGGGAGCAGTTCTTC. This encodes CASSPSHVSGRGEQFF.

This clone was picked up a small number of times. V and J are TRBV3-1 (or the pseudogene TRBV3-2) and TRBJ2-7; 10 nucleotides align to TRBD1. The ends lost 3 bases at V and 7 bases at J; junction bases unmatched: 3. Germline-derived CDR1 and CDR2 are LGHDT and YNNKEL (reference sequence). The CDR3 spans 13 residues. CDR3 protein: CASSHRTGGEQYF. The CDR3 DNA is TGTGCCAGCAGCCACCGGACAGGGGGAGAGCAGTACTTC.

The J gene is TRBJ2-7, the V gene TRBV6-5; 9 bases line up with TRBD1. This CDR3 comprises 13 residues. V lost 8 bases to trimming and J lost 2 bases; unmatched junction nucleotides: 4. Germline V gives CDR1 MNHEY, CDR2 SVGAGI. The CDR3: CASGDRDTYEQYF. The CDR3 nucleotides read TGTGCCAGCGGGGACAGGGACACCTACGAGCAGTACTTC.

About this clone itself: At one of its ends the junction is not consistent with the germline gene, which may arise from a read error. The chain employs TRBV11-2 and TRBJ2-7; the D gene is possibly TRBD1 (7 bases). Germline loops: CDR1 SGHAT, CDR2 FQNNGV. The CDR3 is made up of 12 amino acids. The CDR3: CASSLEGTAALF. The DNA for the CDR3 is TGTGCCAGCAGCTTGGAGGGGACAGCGGCGCTTTTC.

The chain carries TRBV7-9 and TRBJ2-5; no clear D gene. V was cut by 1 base and J by 5 bases, with 5 bases left in between. Germline-derived CDR1 and CDR2 are SEHNR and FQNEAQ (reference sequence). There are 12 residues in the CDR3. This CDR3 reads CASSLVSETQYF. Here the CDR3 DNA reads TGTGCCAGCAGCTTAGTATCGGAGACCCAGTACTTC.